This TCR beta chain comes out of a study of PD-1 blockade in mismatch repair-deficient tumors. The method was immunoSEQ multiplex PCR; TCRdb's version includes in-frame clones alone and lacks a portion of them. This table holds fewer than 16,000 clones, about four fifths found once. V shed 2 bases and J 3 bases; nucleotides not matched to a gene: 0. Germline values: CDR1 MNHNS, CDR2 SASEGT. There are 14 residues in the CDR3. For this clone: The antigen is unknown.

Time point noted: approximately 10-day in vitro stimulation with candidate neoantigen peptide 5. Sequenced here: cells cultured in vitro, sampled from a patient treated with pembrolizumab. The receptor was isolated from an adult with mismatch repair-deficient cancer. The chain uses TRBV6-1 and TRBJ1-5; 8 bases match TRBD1. CDR3: CASSEQGANQPQHF. The CDR3 bases are TGTGCCAGCAGTGAACAGGGGGCCAATCAGCCCCAGCATTTT.